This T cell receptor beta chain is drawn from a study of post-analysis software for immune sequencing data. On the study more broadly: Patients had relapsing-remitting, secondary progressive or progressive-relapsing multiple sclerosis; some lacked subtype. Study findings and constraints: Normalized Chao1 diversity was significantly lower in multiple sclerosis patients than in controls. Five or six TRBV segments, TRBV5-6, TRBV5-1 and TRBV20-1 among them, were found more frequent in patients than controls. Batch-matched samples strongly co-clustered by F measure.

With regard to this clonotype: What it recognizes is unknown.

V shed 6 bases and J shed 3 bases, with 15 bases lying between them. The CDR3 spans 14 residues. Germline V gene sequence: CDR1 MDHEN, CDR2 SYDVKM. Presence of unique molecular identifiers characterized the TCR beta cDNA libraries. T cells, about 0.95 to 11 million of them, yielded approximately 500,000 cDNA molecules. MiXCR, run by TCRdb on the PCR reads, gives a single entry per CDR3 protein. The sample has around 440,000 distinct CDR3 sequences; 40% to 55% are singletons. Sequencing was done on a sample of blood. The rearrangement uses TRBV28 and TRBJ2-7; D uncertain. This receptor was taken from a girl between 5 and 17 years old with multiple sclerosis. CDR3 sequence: CASRSLPIDYEQYF. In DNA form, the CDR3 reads TGTGCCAGCAGGTCTCTCCCCATAGACTACGAGCAGTACTTC.